The entry that follows covers one T cell receptor beta chain sequence. This record comes from a study of blood T cell repertoires in COVID-19. On the study more broadly: The United States, Italy and Spain were the sources of the acute and convalescent COVID-19 samples. T cells, B-cell-depleted T cells, or PBMCs provided the cDNA or gDNA that served as material.

Original processing notes: Using reference gene primer amplification, nucleated cell counts were estimated. Libraries were prepared by immunoSEQ multiplex PCR; TCRdb keeps only in-frame clonotypes and omits some of them. That table gives V, J and clone size, and the DNA gave D and trimming. The sample yields 98,000 or so clones, about 88% seen once. Germline CDR1 is SGHTA and CDR2 is FQGTGA. The V end lost 3 bases, the J end lost 0 bases, and 12 bases lay between the germline ends. CDR3 length equals 16 residues. The V gene is TRBV7-3, the J gene TRBJ2-1; D is unresolved. The source material was peripheral blood. The TCR sequence derives from a human donor in a cohort sampled during active COVID-19. The CDR3 region has the DNA TGTGCCAGCAGCTTCTCACGCGTCACCTCCTACAATGAGCAGTTCTTC. Protein: CASSFSRVTSYNEQFF.